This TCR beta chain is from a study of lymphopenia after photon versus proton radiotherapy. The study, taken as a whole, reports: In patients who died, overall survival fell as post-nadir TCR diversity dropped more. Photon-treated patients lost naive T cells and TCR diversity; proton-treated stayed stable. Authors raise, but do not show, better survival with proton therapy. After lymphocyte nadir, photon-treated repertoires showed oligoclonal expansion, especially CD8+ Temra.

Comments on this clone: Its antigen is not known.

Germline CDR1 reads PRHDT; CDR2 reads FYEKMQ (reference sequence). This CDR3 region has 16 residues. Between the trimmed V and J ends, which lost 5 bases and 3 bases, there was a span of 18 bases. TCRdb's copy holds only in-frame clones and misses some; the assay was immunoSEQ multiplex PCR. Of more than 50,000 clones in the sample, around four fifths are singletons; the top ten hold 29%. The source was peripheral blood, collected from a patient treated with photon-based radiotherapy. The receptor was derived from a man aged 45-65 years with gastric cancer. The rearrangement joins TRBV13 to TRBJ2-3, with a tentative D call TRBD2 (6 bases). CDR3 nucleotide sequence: TGTGCCAGCAGCCTCCCCCCGGGGAGCGGGACAGATACGCAGTATTTT. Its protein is CASSLPPGSGTDTQYF.